A selection of T cell receptor beta chains follows, all from one sample in a study of shared clonotypes between healthy human individuals. TCRdb's copy holds only in-frame clones and misses some; the assay was immunoSEQ multiplex PCR. The table shows about 490,000 clones, with about 82% occurring only once. Specimen: PBMCs. Receptors were obtained from a woman aged 40 to 50 in good health. Some clones in this sample may be carry-over from other donors' samples. Each CDR3 is given with its conserved first and last residue.

j_gene: TRBJ2-3
v_gene: TRBV30
CDR3aa: CAWRYRADTQYF

j_gene: TRBJ1-5
v_gene: TRBV23-1
CDR3aa: CASSQSQGAAPSQPQHF

j_gene: TRBJ1-5
v_gene: TRBV6-1
CDR3aa: CASSEGGERNQPQHF

j_gene: TRBJ1-1
v_gene: TRBV5-5
CDR3aa: CASSLGVFSSEAFF

j_gene: TRBJ2-7
v_gene: TRBV6-5
CDR3aa: CASSYNQESYEQYF

j_gene: TRBJ1-5
v_gene: TRBV5-1
CDR3aa: CASSFKDSNQPQHF

j_gene: TRBJ2-7
v_gene: TRBV7-3
CDR3aa: CASSIGEGAYEQYF

j_gene: TRBJ2-2
v_gene: TRBV11-1
CDR3aa: CASSFWTSGVATGELFF

j_gene: TRBJ2-2
v_gene: TRBV7-9
CDR3aa: CASSLGGNTGELFF

j_gene: TRBJ1-2
v_gene: TRBV14
CDR3aa: CASSQVSTGDYGYTF

j_gene: TRBJ1-4
v_gene: TRBV5-8
CDR3aa: CASSLSLPKPVF

j_gene: TRBJ2-7
v_gene: TRBV5-1
CDR3aa: CASSLDSRGTYEQYF

j_gene: TRBJ2-7
v_gene: TRBV9
CDR3aa: CASSVDWGRSYEQYF

j_gene: TRBJ1-5
v_gene: TRBV6-1
CDR3aa: CASRRQVNQPQHF

j_gene: TRBJ2-5
v_gene: TRBV18
CDR3aa: CASSPASQETQYF

j_gene: TRBJ2-7
v_gene: TRBV29-1
CDR3aa: CSVGSGEAQYF

j_gene: TRBJ2-1
v_gene: TRBV19
CDR3aa: CASSTPQRERSDNEQFF

j_gene: TRBJ2-3
v_gene: TRBV5-1
CDR3aa: CASSLEDRLTDTQYF

j_gene: TRBJ2-7
v_gene: TRBV15
CDR3aa: CATSRDTGTGGEEQYF

j_gene: TRBJ1-2
v_gene: TRBV4-1
CDR3aa: CASSQAAFGAAYGYTF

j_gene: TRBJ2-2
v_gene: TRBV18
CDR3aa: CASSPPGLADTGELFF